Listed below are T cell receptor beta chains from one sample, sequenced in a study of blood T cell repertoires in COVID-19. Profiling relied on immunoSEQ multiplex PCR, and the TCRdb table lists in-frame clones only, not all of them. The sample holds roughly 140,000 clones, around 81% seen once. The specimen was peripheral blood. These receptor sequences come from a human donor with acute or convalescent COVID-19. The donor label of this sample is uncertain. Both conserved end residues are part of each CDR3. The order of the fields is D gene, J gene, V gene, clone size, CDR3 DNA, CDR3 protein. D genes are given only for firm matches. Only part of the rows carry a size: once, few, many, or a class if the clone is expanded.

D gene: TRBD1; J gene: TRBJ2-6; V gene: TRBV27; clone size: -; CDR3 DNA: TGTGCCAGCAGTTCCCGCCCAACAGGGGGTGCTACTTCTGGGGCCAACGTCCTGACTTTC; CDR3 protein: CASSSRPTGGATSGANVLTF
D gene: -; J gene: TRBJ1-4; V gene: TRBV5-5; clone size: -; CDR3 DNA: TGTGCCAGCAGCTGGCTTGCAGGGCCAACTAATGAAAAACTGTTTTTT; CDR3 protein: CASSWLAGPTNEKLFF
D gene: TRBD2; J gene: TRBJ2-1; V gene: TRBV30; clone size: -; CDR3 DNA: TGTGCCTGGAGTGTACTAGCGGGGGTGGGGGAGCAGTTCTTC; CDR3 protein: CAWSVLAGVGEQFF
D gene: -; J gene: TRBJ1-5; V gene: TRBV6-1; clone size: -; CDR3 DNA: TGTGCCAGCAGTGAAGCATCGGGGGGCAGCAATCAGCCCCAGCATTTT; CDR3 protein: CASSEASGGSNQPQHF
D gene: -; J gene: TRBJ1-2; V gene: TRBV3-1/TRBV3-2; clone size: -; CDR3 DNA: TGTGCCAGCAGCCCCAGGGAAAGCTATGGCTACACCTTC; CDR3 protein: CASSPRESYGYTF
D gene: TRBD1; J gene: TRBJ1-3; V gene: TRBV5-4; clone size: -; CDR3 DNA: TGTGCCAGCAGCTACAAGGGGGCGACGGGAAACACCATATATTTT; CDR3 protein: CASSYKGATGNTIYF
D gene: TRBD1; J gene: TRBJ1-6; V gene: TRBV4-2; clone size: once; CDR3 DNA: TGTGCCAGCAGCCAGAGGGACAGGGATCTCGCACCCCTCCACTTT; CDR3 protein: CASSQRDRDLAPLHF
D gene: TRBD2; J gene: TRBJ2-3; V gene: TRBV5-1; clone size: -; CDR3 DNA: TGCGCCAGCAGGACCGGGACTAGCGAACGGACGCAGTATTTT; CDR3 protein: CASRTGTSERTQYF
D gene: -; J gene: TRBJ1-1; V gene: TRBV18; clone size: -; CDR3 DNA: TGTGCCAGCTCACCGAACCCTCCGGTGAACACTGAAGCTTTCTTT; CDR3 protein: CASSPNPPVNTEAFF
D gene: -; J gene: TRBJ1-2; V gene: TRBV2; clone size: -; CDR3 DNA: TGTGCCAGCAGTCAAGCCCCCCGGGGGGTCTCTAACTATGGCTACACCTTC; CDR3 protein: CASSQAPRGVSNYGYTF
D gene: -; J gene: TRBJ2-5; V gene: TRBV5-1; clone size: -; CDR3 DNA: TGCGCCAGCAGCTTGGGGCAACCCCAAGAGACCCAGTACTTC; CDR3 protein: CASSLGQPQETQYF
D gene: -; J gene: TRBJ2-5; V gene: TRBV21-1; clone size: -; CDR3 DNA: TGTGCCAGCAGCATTCTCCGGGACAGGGGAGGGGAGACCCAGTACTTC; CDR3 protein: CASSILRDRGGETQYF
D gene: TRBD1; J gene: TRBJ1-4; V gene: TRBV29-1; clone size: many; CDR3 DNA: TGCAGCGCCCGGACAGGTCGTAATGAAAAACTGTTTTTT; CDR3 protein: CSARTGRNEKLFF
D gene: TRBD1; J gene: TRBJ1-5; V gene: TRBV6-2/TRBV6-3; clone size: -; CDR3 DNA: TGTGCCAGCAGTTACTACAAACCGGGACAGGGGGCGAGTCAGCCCCAGCATTTT; CDR3 protein: CASSYYKPGQGASQPQHF
D gene: TRBD1; J gene: TRBJ1-2; V gene: TRBV9; clone size: -; CDR3 DNA: TGTGCCAGCAGCGTAGGAGGACAGGGGGCACGGTATGGCTACACCTTC; CDR3 protein: CASSVGGQGARYGYTF
D gene: TRBD1; J gene: TRBJ1-1; V gene: TRBV3-1/TRBV3-2; clone size: -; CDR3 DNA: TGTGCCAGCAGCCAACACAGGGGCACTGAAGCTTTCTTT; CDR3 protein: CASSQHRGTEAFF
D gene: -; J gene: TRBJ2-2; V gene: TRBV6-5; clone size: -; CDR3 DNA: TGTGCCAGCAGAACGGACAGTTCCACCGGGGAGCTGTTTTTT; CDR3 protein: CASRTDSSTGELFF
D gene: -; J gene: TRBJ1-5; V gene: TRBV15; clone size: -; CDR3 DNA: TGTGCCACCAGCGAAGAGTACCAGGTTAGCAATCAGCCCCAGCATTTT; CDR3 protein: CATSEEYQVSNQPQHF
D gene: -; J gene: TRBJ2-2; V gene: TRBV19; clone size: few; CDR3 DNA: TGTGCCGTTCGCAGGGGCGAAAGGACCGGGGAGCTGTTTTTT; CDR3 protein: CAVRRGERTGELFF
D gene: -; J gene: TRBJ1-3; V gene: TRBV5-4; clone size: -; CDR3 DNA: TGTGCCAGCAGCTTGGAGCCCAGGGCGGGAGGAAACACCATATATTTT; CDR3 protein: CASSLEPRAGGNTIYF
D gene: -; J gene: TRBJ1-1; V gene: TRBV7-9; clone size: -; CDR3 DNA: TGTGCCAGCAGCCCCGGGATGGTTGAGAGCACTGAAGCTTTCTTT; CDR3 protein: CASSPGMVESTEAFF
D gene: -; J gene: TRBJ1-1; V gene: TRBV9; clone size: -; CDR3 DNA: TGTGCCAGCAGCGTCGGACAGTACACTGAAGCTTTCTTT; CDR3 protein: CASSVGQYTEAFF
D gene: -; J gene: TRBJ1-5; V gene: TRBV24-1; clone size: -; CDR3 DNA: TGTGCCACCAGTGATTCGAGCAATCAGCCCCAGCATTTT; CDR3 protein: CATSDSSNQPQHF
D gene: TRBD1; J gene: TRBJ1-1; V gene: TRBV9; clone size: once; CDR3 DNA: TGTGCCAGCAGCCCCCAGGGGGGGAACACTGAAGCTTTCTTT; CDR3 protein: CASSPQGGNTEAFF
D gene: TRBD2; J gene: TRBJ2-1; V gene: TRBV7-4; clone size: -; CDR3 DNA: TGTGCCAGCAGCCAGGCGGCGGGGGGGCCCGATGAGCAGTTCTTC; CDR3 protein: CASSQAAGGPDEQFF
D gene: TRBD1; J gene: TRBJ2-3; V gene: TRBV27; clone size: -; CDR3 DNA: TGTGCCAGCAGTCTCGGACAGGGAAAAGATACGCAGTATTTT; CDR3 protein: CASSLGQGKDTQYF
D gene: -; J gene: TRBJ2-3; V gene: TRBV6-1; clone size: -; CDR3 DNA: TGTGCCAGCAGTGAACGACCCAGGGGCGGAACTTCCACAGATACGCAGTATTTT; CDR3 protein: CASSERPRGGTSTDTQYF
D gene: -; J gene: TRBJ1-2; V gene: TRBV4-1; clone size: -; CDR3 DNA: TGCGCCAGCAGCCAAGGACAGGAGCGCTATGGCTACACCTTC; CDR3 protein: CASSQGQERYGYTF
D gene: -; J gene: TRBJ1-6; V gene: TRBV27; clone size: -; CDR3 DNA: TGTGCCAGCTGGGACTTTATGGATTCACCCCTCCACTTT; CDR3 protein: CASWDFMDSPLHF
D gene: TRBD1; J gene: TRBJ2-2; V gene: TRBV10-1; clone size: -; CDR3 DNA: TGCGCCAGCAGCGCTGGGACAGGGGGAAAGACCGGGGAGCTGTTTTTT; CDR3 protein: CASSAGTGGKTGELFF
D gene: -; J gene: TRBJ1-1; V gene: TRBV5-1; clone size: -; CDR3 DNA: TGCGCCAGCAGCGAGGGAATGAACACTGAAGCTTTCTTT; CDR3 protein: CASSEGMNTEAFF
D gene: TRBD1; J gene: TRBJ1-6; V gene: TRBV2; clone size: -; CDR3 DNA: TGTGCCAGCAGTTCGACAGGGATCGGCTATAATTCACCCCTCCACTTT; CDR3 protein: CASSSTGIGYNSPLHF
D gene: -; J gene: TRBJ1-3; V gene: TRBV14; clone size: once; CDR3 DNA: TGTGCCAGCAGCCCAAACGGGTTCTCTGGAAACACCATATATTTT; CDR3 protein: CASSPNGFSGNTIYF
D gene: -; J gene: TRBJ1-1; V gene: TRBV6-5; clone size: -; CDR3 DNA: TGTGCCAGCACCAGAGGGCGTTACACTGAAGCTTTCTTT; CDR3 protein: CASTRGRYTEAFF
D gene: -; J gene: TRBJ2-5; V gene: TRBV5-8; clone size: -; CDR3 DNA: TGTGCCAGCAGCTTGGGTTCGTCAGGGGGGATAGAGACCCAGTACTTC; CDR3 protein: CASSLGSSGGIETQYF
D gene: TRBD1; J gene: TRBJ1-1; V gene: TRBV18; clone size: -; CDR3 DNA: TGTGCCAGCTCGCCGGACAGGGAGGGCACTGAAGCTTTCTTT; CDR3 protein: CASSPDREGTEAFF
D gene: -; J gene: TRBJ2-2; V gene: TRBV5-6; clone size: once; CDR3 DNA: TGTGCCAGCACCATGCTTGTAGGGCAGGGTGGCACCGGGGAGCTGTTTTTT; CDR3 protein: CASTMLVGQGGTGELFF
D gene: TRBD1; J gene: TRBJ2-1; V gene: TRBV29-1; clone size: -; CDR3 DNA: TGCAGCGTTGAAGAGACAGGGTGGGATGAGCAGTTCTTC; CDR3 protein: CSVEETGWDEQFF
D gene: TRBD1; J gene: TRBJ2-3; V gene: TRBV11-1; clone size: -; CDR3 DNA: TGTGCCAGCAGCTACGGACAGGGGGCCTTTACGCAGTATTTT; CDR3 protein: CASSYGQGAFTQYF
D gene: -; J gene: TRBJ1-1; V gene: TRBV7-9; clone size: -; CDR3 DNA: TGTGCCAGCAGCTTAGCCGCATCGGGGGACACTGAAGCTTTCTTT; CDR3 protein: CASSLAASGDTEAFF
D gene: -; J gene: TRBJ1-4; V gene: TRBV28; clone size: -; CDR3 DNA: TGTGCCAGCAGTCCCCGTGGCGGGATCGGAAAACTGTTTTTT; CDR3 protein: CASSPRGGIGKLFF
D gene: TRBD2; J gene: TRBJ2-7; V gene: TRBV9; clone size: -; CDR3 DNA: TGTGCCAGCAGCGTAGGGGGAGGGGAGACCGAGCAGTACTTC; CDR3 protein: CASSVGGGETEQYF
D gene: -; J gene: TRBJ1-1; V gene: TRBV13; clone size: -; CDR3 DNA: TGTGCCAGCAGCTTGGGTTTCCAGGTTCGTCACACTGAAGCTTTCTTT; CDR3 protein: CASSLGFQVRHTEAFF
D gene: -; J gene: TRBJ1-1; V gene: TRBV5-5; clone size: -; CDR3 DNA: TGTGCCAGCAGCTTGGAACAGAAGGCTTTCTTT; CDR3 protein: CASSLEQKAFF